This TCR beta chain is drawn from a study of blood T cell repertoires in COVID-19. Study at large: Researchers got acute and convalescent COVID-19 samples from the United States, Italy and Spain. T cells, B-cell-depleted T cells, or PBMCs supplied cDNA or gDNA.

Original processing notes: Reference gene primer amplification yielded estimated nucleated cell counts. Assay used: immunoSEQ multiplex PCR; TCRdb lists only in-frame clones, some missing. V, J and clone size reflect that table, while D and trimming were determined from the DNA. In the table there are hundreds of thousands of clones, around 88% of which are singletons. This CDR3 is built from 14 residues. Trimming cost V 4 bases and J 5 bases, with 12 bases left between them. Germline V gene sequence: CDR1 SNHLY, CDR2 FYNNEI. This TCR was sampled from a woman aged 40-49 years with acute COVID-19. Sequenced material: PBMCs or T cells enriched from blood (not recorded which). This rearrangement joins TRBV2 to TRBJ1-5; maybe TRBD1 (5 bases). The CDR3 sequence: CASSGSGIDQPQHF. The CDR3 DNA sequence: TGTGCCAGCAGTGGGTCAGGGATCGATCAGCCCCAGCATTTT.